This entry concerns a single TCR beta chain. This sample was included in a study of regulatory T cells in long-lasting Graves disease. Time point meaning: newly diagnosed GD, antithyroid drugs for less than 3 months. PBMCs were the source of the RNA used for TCR sequencing. Arm-PCR of CDR3 regions and iRepertoire HTBI primers were used to build TCR beta libraries. From the multiplex PCR reads, TCRdb called clonotypes with MiXCR, one entry per CDR3 protein. In the table there are about 610,000 distinct CDR3 sequences, more than 15% of which are singletons. Looked up from germline, CDR1 is SGDLS and CDR2 is YYNGEE. The CDR3 is made up of 14 amino acids. Between the trimmed V and J ends, which lost 3 bases and 3 bases, there was a span of 13 bases. This sample also belongs to another study, concerning T cells in Graves' hyperthyroidism and ophthalmopathy.

The J gene is TRBJ2-7, the V gene TRBV9; the D call may be TRBD1 or TRBD2 (5 bases each). Sequences were derived from peripheral blood mononuclear cells (PBMCs), sampled at new diagnosis, from a patient treated with antithyroid drugs. The receptor's source is a man between 18 and 29 years old with Graves disease. The CDR3 region is CASSATGTDYEQYF. CDR3 nucleotide sequence: TGTGCCAGCAGCGCCACCGGGACGGACTACGAGCAGTACTTC.